What follows are 10 T cell receptor beta chains derived from one specimen sequenced in a study of T cells in Graves' hyperthyroidism and ophthalmopathy. What was amplified from RNA transcripts were TCR beta CDR3 regions. When the TCR CDR3 underwent first-round RT-PCR, the HTBI primer set was used. Using its own MiXCR run on the multiplex PCR reads, TCRdb lists one record per CDR3 protein. Found here are fewer than 750,000 distinct CDR3 sequences, more than 45% of them singletons; the top ten hold more than 7%. The material sequenced was peripheral blood or thyroid tissue (not recorded which). The receptors shown here come from a woman aged 18-29 years with Graves' hyperthyroidism.

Regarding this clonotype: One base away lies a much larger clone, so this may be a sequencing read error. The chain joins TRBV5-6 to TRBJ1-1, with 7 nucleotides matching TRBD1. Germline assignment: CDR1 SGHDT and CDR2 YYEEEE. J was trimmed by 3 bases and V by 5 bases; bases with no gene match: 10. This CDR3 has 15 amino acids. The CDR3 is CASRFRTGAYTEAFF. The DNA for the CDR3 is TGTGCCAGCAGATTTCGAACAGGGGCATACACTGAAGCTTTCTTT. The variable domain in full, with the rest retrieved from reference TRBV5-6 and TRBJ1-1, is DAGVTQSPTHLIKTRGQQVTLRCSPKSGHDTVSWYQQALGQGPQFIFQYYEEEERQRGNFPDRFSGHQFPNYSSELNVNALLLGDSALYLCASRFRTGAYTEAFFGQGTRLTVV.

The V gene is TRBV24-1, the J gene TRBJ2-2, with 13 bases that match TRBD2. The CDR3 runs 16 residues. Germline trimming cut 2 bases from V and 5 bases from J; bases unmatched to any gene: 1. Per the germline V gene, CDR1 is KGHDR and CDR2 is SFDVKD. The CDR3 nucleotides are TGTGCCACCAGTGATTGGGGACTAGCGGGAACCGGGGAGCTGTTTTTT. This sequence encodes CATSDWGLAGTGELFF.

The chain carries TRBV6-1 and TRBJ1-6; TRBD1 matches 7 bases. The junction had 9 bases not matched to a gene; V was cut back by 7 bases and J by 6 bases. Germline assignment: CDR1 MNHNS and CDR2 SASEGT. The CDR3 covers 15 residues. In DNA, the CDR3 is TGTGCCAGCATTTCCTTTTACAGGGGTAATTCACCCCTCCACTTT. Amino acids: CASISFYRGNSPLHF.

The V call is TRBV27, the J call TRBJ1-1, with a weak D call TRBD1 (6 bases). Deletions cut 6 bases from V and 7 bases from J, with 12 bases between. Germline CDR1 and CDR2: MNHEY and SMNVEV (reference sequence). The CDR3 covers 12 residues. The CDR3 loop is CASRGAGGEAFF. CDR3 nucleotides: TGTGCCAGCAGGGGGGCGGGAGGTGAAGCTTTCTTT.

A remark on this clonotype: A much larger clonotype is one base distant, so this may be a read error. This chain uses TRBV9 with TRBJ1-4; unclear D gene. The CDR3 spans 14 residues. Germline assignment: CDR1 SGDLS and CDR2 YYNGEE. Here the CDR3 DNA reads TGTGCCAGCAGCGTAGGGTCGGCTAATGAAGAACTGTTTTTT. This gives the protein CASSVGSANEELFF.

This chain uses TRBV5-6 with TRBJ1-2; 11 nucleotides align to TRBD1. Germline V CDR1 and CDR2: SGHDT, YYEEEE. The CDR3 runs 14 residues. The junction had 5 bases not matched to a gene; V was cut back by 2 bases and J by 8 bases. Written as DNA, the CDR3 is TGTGCCAGCAGCTTCCGTGGACAGGGGGCCGGCTACACCTTC. It is translated as CASSFRGQGAGYTF.

V usage is TRBV7-9 and J usage is TRBJ1-4; the D is unclear. The CDR3 is made up of 15 amino acids. V shed 6 bases and J shed 8 bases, with 19 bases lying between them. Germline-derived CDR1 and CDR2 are SEHNR and FQNEAQ (reference sequence). In DNA, the CDR3 is TGTGCCAGCAGTTTTAGCACGGGGAGCCCCGAAAAACTGTTTTTT. Its translation is CASSFSTGSPEKLFF. The whole variable domain, remainder taken from reference TRBV7-9 and TRBJ1-4, is DTGVSQNPRHKITKRGQNVTFRCDPISEHNRLYWYRQTLGQGPEFLTYFQNEAQLEKSRLLSDRFSAERPKGSFSTLEIQRTEQGDSAMYLCASSFSTGSPEKLFFGSGTQLSVL.

The chain is built from TRBV20-1 and TRBJ2-7; D possibly matches TRBD1 or TRBD2 (5 bases each). This CDR3 comprises 13 residues. Germline assignment: CDR1 DFQATT and CDR2 SNEGSKA (reference sequence). Trimming pared 3 bases from V and 2 bases from J, leaving 11 bases between. The CDR3 here is CSARVLGAYEQYF. The CDR3 bases are TGCAGTGCTAGGGTACTAGGGGCCTACGAGCAGTACTTC.

A word on this clonotype: Since a much larger clone is just one base distant, this may be a read error. The rearrangement uses TRBV6-5 and TRBJ1-1, with D maybe TRBD1 (6 bases). In germline, CDR1 is MNHEY, CDR2 SVGAGI. CDR3 length: 14 residues. For the CDR3, the DNA is TGTGCCGGCAGATCCAGGGGTACGAACACTGAAGCTTTCTTT. This encodes CAGRSRGTNTEAFF.

This clonotype has ten or more counts. V gene TRBV29-1 combines with J gene TRBJ1-1; D is possibly TRBD1 (5 bases). CDR1 and CDR2 from the germline V gene are SQVTM and ANQGSEA. The CDR3 has 15 amino acids. V was cut by 3 bases and J by 1 base, with 15 bases left in between. The CDR3 loop is CSVDTGDGPNTEAFF. The CDR3 region has the DNA TGCAGCGTTGACACAGGCGATGGTCCGAACACTGAAGCTTTCTTT.